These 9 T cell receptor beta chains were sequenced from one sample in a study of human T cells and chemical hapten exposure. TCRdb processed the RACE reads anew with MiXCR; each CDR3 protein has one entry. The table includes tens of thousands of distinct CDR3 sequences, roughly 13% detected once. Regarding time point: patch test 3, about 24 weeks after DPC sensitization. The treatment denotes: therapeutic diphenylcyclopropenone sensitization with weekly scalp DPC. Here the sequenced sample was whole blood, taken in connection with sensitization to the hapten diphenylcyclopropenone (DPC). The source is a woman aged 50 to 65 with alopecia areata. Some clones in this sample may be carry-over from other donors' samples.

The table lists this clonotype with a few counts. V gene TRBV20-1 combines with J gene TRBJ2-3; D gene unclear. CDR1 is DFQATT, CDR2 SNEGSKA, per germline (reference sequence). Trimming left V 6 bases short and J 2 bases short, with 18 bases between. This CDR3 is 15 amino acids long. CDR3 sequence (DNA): TGCAGTGCGAGTTCGGACCTCCAACACACAGATACGCAGTATTTT. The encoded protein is CSASSDLQHTDTQYF.

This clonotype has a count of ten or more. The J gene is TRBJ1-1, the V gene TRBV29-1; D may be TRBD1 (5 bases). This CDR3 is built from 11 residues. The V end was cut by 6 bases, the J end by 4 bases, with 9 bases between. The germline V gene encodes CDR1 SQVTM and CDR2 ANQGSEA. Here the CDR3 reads CSVWGGTEAFF. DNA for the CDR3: TGCAGCGTGTGGGGCGGCACTGAAGCTTTCTTT.

CDR3 DNA sequence: TGTGCCAGCAGCCCCGTTCTAGCGGGAGTGGCGGATGAGCAGTTCTTC. Amino acid sequence: CASSPVLAGVADEQFF. The chain links TRBV3-1 to TRBJ2-1; 10 bases align to TRBD2. The CDR3 sequence is 16 residues long. Germline CDR1 reads LGHDT; CDR2 reads YNNKEL (reference sequence). V lost 4 bases and J lost 8; bases outside the gene matches: 11.

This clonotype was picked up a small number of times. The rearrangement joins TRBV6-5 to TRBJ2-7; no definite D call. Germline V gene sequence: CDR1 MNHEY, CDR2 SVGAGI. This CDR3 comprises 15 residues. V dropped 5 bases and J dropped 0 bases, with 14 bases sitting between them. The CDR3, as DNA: TGTGCCAGCAGTAACCAAGGTCTTAGCTCCTACGAGCAGTACTTC. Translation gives CASSNQGLSSYEQYF.

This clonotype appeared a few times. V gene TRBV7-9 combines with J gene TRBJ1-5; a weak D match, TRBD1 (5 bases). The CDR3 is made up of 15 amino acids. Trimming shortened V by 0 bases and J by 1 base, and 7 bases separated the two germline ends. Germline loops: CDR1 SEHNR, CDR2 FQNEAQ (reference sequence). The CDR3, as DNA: TGTGCCAGCAGCTTAGCGGGGGACAGCAATCAGCCCCAGCATTTT. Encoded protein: CASSLAGDSNQPQHF.

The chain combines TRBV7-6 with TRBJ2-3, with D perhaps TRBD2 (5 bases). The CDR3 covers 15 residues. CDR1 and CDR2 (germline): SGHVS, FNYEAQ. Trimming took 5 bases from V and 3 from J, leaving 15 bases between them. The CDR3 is CASSVTSSGTDTQYF. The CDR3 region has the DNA TGTGCCAGCAGCGTTACTAGTTCGGGGACAGATACGCAGTATTTT.

This CDR3 is CASSVATGPGELFF. The CDR3 nucleotides read TGTGCCAGCAGCGTAGCAACAGGGCCCGGGGAGCTGTTTTTT. The chain employs TRBV9 and TRBJ2-2, with D possibly TRBD1 on 6 matching bases. The length of the CDR3 is 14 residues. Trimming stripped 0 bases from V and 6 bases from J, with 9 bases between. Germline lookup yields CDR1 SGDLS and CDR2 YYNGEE.

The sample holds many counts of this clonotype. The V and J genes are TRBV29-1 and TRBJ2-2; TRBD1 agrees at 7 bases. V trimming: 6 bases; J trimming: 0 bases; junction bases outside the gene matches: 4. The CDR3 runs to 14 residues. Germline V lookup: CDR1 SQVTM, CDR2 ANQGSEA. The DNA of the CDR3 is TGCAGCGTAGGACAGGCAGCGAACACCGGGGAGCTGTTTTTT. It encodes CSVGQAANTGELFF.

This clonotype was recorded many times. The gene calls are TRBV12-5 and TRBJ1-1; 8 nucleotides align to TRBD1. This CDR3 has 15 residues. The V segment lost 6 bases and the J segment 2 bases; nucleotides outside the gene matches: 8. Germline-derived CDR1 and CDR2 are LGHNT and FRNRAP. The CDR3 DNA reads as TGTGCTAGTGGAAAAGGACAGGGTGCCAACACTGAAGCTTTCTTT. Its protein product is CASGKGQGANTEAFF. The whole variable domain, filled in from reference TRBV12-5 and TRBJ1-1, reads DARVTQTPRHKVTEMGQEVTMRCQPILGHNTVFWYRQTMMQGLELLAYFRNRAPLDDSGMPKDRFSAEMPDATLATLKIQPSEPRDSAVYFCASGKGQGANTEAFFGQGTRLTVV.